The source of this T cell receptor beta chain is a study of blood T cell repertoires in COVID-19. For the study at large: PBMCs, B-cell-depleted T cells, or T cells provided the cDNA or gDNA that made up the material.

The method was immunoSEQ multiplex PCR; TCRdb's version includes in-frame clones alone and lacks a portion of them. This sample yields about 130,000 clones, of which about 88% are seen a single time; over 1% belongs to the top ten. Germline assignment: CDR1 MNHEY and CDR2 SMNVEV (reference sequence). V lost 2 bases to trimming and J lost 9 bases, with 19 bases between them. This CDR3 is built from 15 residues. This receptor was identified in a woman at least 80 years old with acute or convalescent COVID-19. The sequencing sample was made of peripheral blood. V usage is TRBV27 and J usage is TRBJ1-2, with a possible D match to TRBD1 (5 bases). The CDR3 DNA follows: TGTGCCAGCAGTTTAACCCCCCTCGACAGTGTTAGCTACACCTTC. This codes for CASSLTPLDSVSYTF.